A single count supports the clone carrying this TCR beta chain. This specimen belongs to a study of Ad26.COV2.S vaccination and SARS-CoV-2 variants. Study-level background: The donor participated in the COV1001 trial, in its Ad26.COV2.S arm.

Indicated treatment: over 15 received Ad26.COV2.S at low or high dose, single or two shots; about 5 received placebo; per-sample allocation not given. Samples came from day 63 after the first vaccine or placebo injection. An adult donor aged 18-55 years was enrolled in Boston. V was pared by 1 base and J by 1 base, with 10 bases between. Germline CDR1 is MGHDK and CDR2 is SYGVNS. This CDR3 comprises 15 residues. Measured with immunoSEQ multiplex PCR; TCRdb has only the in-frame clones, and not every one. The sample holds some 410,000 clones, approximately 92% seen once. The chain uses TRBV25-1 and TRBJ1-1, with unresolved D. The starting material was peripheral blood, obtained in a trial of Ad26.COV2.S vaccine versus placebo. This receptor was taken from a person aged 18-65 years who received the Ad26.COV2.S COVID-19 vaccine or a placebo. CDR3 coding DNA: TGTGCCAGCAGTGAATGGGAAGGCGGGAACACTGAAGCTTTCTTT. Amino acid sequence: CASSEWEGGNTEAFF.